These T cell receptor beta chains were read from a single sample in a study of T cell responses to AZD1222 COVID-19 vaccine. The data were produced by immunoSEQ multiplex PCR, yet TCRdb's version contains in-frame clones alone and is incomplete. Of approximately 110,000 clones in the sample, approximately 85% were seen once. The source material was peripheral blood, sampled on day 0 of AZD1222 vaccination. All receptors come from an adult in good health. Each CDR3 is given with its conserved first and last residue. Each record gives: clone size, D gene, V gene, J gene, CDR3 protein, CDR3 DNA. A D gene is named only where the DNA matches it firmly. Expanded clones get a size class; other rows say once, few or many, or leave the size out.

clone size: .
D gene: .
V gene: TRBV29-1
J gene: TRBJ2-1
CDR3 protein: CSVTVYNEQFF
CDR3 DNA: TGCAGCGTCACCGTTTACAATGAGCAGTTCTTC

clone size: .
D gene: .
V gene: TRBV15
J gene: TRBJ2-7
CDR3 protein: CATSRVLGDYEQYF
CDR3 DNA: TGTGCCACCAGCAGAGTCCTAGGAGACTACGAGCAGTACTTC

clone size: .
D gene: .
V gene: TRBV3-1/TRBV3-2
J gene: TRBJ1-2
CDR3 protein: CASSQGSQGTGGYTF
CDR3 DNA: TGTGCCAGCAGCCAAGGTTCACAGGGTACAGGTGGCTACACCTTC

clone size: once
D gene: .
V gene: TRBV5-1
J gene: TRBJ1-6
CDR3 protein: CASSLGDSNSPLHF
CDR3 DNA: TGCGCCAGCAGCTTGGGGGACTCAAATTCACCCCTCCACTTT

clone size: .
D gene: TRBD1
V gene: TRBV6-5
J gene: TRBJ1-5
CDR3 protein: CASGQGVEPQHF
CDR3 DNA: TGTGCCAGCGGACAGGGGGTTGAGCCCCAGCATTTT

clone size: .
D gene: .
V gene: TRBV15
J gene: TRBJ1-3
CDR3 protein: CATSKGHSGNTIYF
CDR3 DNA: TGTGCCACCAGCAAGGGCCACTCGGGAAACACCATATATTTT

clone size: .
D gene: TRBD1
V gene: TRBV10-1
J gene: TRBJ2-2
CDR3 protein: CASSEIPGGPNTGELFF
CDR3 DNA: TGCGCCAGCAGTGAGATCCCAGGGGGACCGAACACCGGGGAGCTGTTTTTT

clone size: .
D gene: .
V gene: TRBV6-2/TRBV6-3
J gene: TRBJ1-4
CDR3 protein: CASSLNLGGAEEKLFF
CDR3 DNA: TGTGCCAGCAGTTTAAACCTTGGGGGCGCGGAAGAAAAACTGTTTTTT

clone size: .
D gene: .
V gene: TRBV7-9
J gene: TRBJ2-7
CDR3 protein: CASSSLTRNEQYF
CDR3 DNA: TGTGCCAGCAGCTCGCTGACACGGAACGAGCAGTACTTC

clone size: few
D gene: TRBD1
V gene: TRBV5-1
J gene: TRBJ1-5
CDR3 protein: CASSSGTGDNQPQHF
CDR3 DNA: TGCGCCAGCAGCTCTGGGACAGGGGACAATCAGCCCCAGCATTTT

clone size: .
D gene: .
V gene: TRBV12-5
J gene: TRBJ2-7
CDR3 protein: CASGLVLGQESYEQYF
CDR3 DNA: TGTGCTAGTGGTTTGGTACTGGGGCAGGAATCCTACGAGCAGTACTTC

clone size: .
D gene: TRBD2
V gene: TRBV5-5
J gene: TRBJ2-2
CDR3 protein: CASSLRAGVTGELFF
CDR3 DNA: TGTGCCAGCAGCTTGCGGGCGGGAGTCACCGGGGAGCTGTTTTTT

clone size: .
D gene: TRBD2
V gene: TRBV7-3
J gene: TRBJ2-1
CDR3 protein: CASSLLAGYNEQFF
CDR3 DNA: TGTGCCAGCAGCTTACTAGCGGGGTACAATGAGCAGTTCTTC

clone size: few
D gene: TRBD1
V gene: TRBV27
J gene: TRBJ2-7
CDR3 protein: CASGDRGLYEQYF
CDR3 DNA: TGTGCCAGCGGGGACAGGGGGCTGTACGAGCAGTACTTC

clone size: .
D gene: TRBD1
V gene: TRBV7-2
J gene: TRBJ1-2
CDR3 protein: CASSPGRGRVNYGYTF
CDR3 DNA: TGTGCCAGCAGCCCAGGCAGGGGGCGCGTAAACTATGGCTACACCTTC

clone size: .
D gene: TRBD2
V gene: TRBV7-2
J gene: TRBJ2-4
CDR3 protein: CASSVPSGGNIQYF
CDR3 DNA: TGTGCCAGCAGCGTACCATCGGGGGGAAACATTCAGTACTTC

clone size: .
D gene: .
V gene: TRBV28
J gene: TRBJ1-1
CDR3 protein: CASSLGQSYTEAFF
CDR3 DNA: TGTGCCAGCAGTCTAGGGCAGAGTTACACTGAAGCTTTCTTT

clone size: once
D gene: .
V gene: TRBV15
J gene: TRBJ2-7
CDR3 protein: CATSRSPGYEQYF
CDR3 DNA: TGTGCCACCAGCAGGTCCCCCGGTTACGAGCAGTACTTC

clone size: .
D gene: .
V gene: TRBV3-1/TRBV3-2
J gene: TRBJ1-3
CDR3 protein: CATGGGFSGNTIYF
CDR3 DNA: TGTGCCACTGGCGGGGGGTTTTCTGGAAACACCATATATTTT

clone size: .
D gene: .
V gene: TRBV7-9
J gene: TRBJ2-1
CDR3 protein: CASSLPSTDSSYNEQFF
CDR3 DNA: TGTGCCAGCAGCTTACCCTCGACCGACAGCTCCTACAATGAGCAGTTCTTC

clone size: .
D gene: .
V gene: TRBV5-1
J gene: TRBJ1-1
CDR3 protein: CASSLEQGRTEAFF
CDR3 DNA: TGCGCCAGCAGCCTAGAACAGGGTCGCACTGAAGCTTTCTTT

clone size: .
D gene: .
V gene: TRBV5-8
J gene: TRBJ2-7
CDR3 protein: CASSLEQGGNNEQYF
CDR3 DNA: TGTGCCAGCAGCTTGGAACAGGGTGGGAACAACGAGCAGTACTTC

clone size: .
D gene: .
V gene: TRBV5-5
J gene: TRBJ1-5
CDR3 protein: CASSSDWHQPQHF
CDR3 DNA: TGTGCCAGCAGCTCGGATTGGCATCAGCCCCAGCATTTT

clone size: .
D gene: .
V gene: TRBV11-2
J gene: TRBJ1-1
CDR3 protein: CASSLWGREAFF
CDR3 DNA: TGTGCCAGCAGCTTATGGGGTCGTGAAGCTTTCTTT

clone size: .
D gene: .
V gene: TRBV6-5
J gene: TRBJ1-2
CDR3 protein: CASHSAYGYTF
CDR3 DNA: TGTGCCAGCCACAGTGCCTATGGCTACACCTTC

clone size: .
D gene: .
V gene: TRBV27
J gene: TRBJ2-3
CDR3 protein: CASSPSGPSAFTQYF
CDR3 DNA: TGTGCCAGCAGTCCCAGCGGGCCTTCAGCTTTTACGCAGTATTTT

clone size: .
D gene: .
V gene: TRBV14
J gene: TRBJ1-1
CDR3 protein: CASSQDRGAEAFF
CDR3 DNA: TGTGCCAGCAGCCAAGATCGTGGGGCTGAAGCTTTCTTT

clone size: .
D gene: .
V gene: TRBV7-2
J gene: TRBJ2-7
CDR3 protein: CASSHESYEQYF
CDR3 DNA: TGTGCCAGCAGCCATGAGTCCTACGAGCAGTACTTC

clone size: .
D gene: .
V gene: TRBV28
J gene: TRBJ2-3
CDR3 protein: CASSYGHTDTQYF
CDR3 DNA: TGTGCCAGCAGTTACGGCCACACAGATACGCAGTATTTT

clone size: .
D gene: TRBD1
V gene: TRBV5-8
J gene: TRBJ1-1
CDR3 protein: CASSLEGQGAPAFF
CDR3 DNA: TGTGCCAGCAGCTTGGAAGGTCAGGGGGCGCCGGCTTTCTTT

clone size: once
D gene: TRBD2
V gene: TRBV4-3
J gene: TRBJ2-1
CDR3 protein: CASSRRLAGDEQFF
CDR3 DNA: TGCGCCAGCAGCCGGCGACTAGCGGGGGATGAGCAGTTCTTC

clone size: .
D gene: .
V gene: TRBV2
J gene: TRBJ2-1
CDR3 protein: CASNLGVDEQFF
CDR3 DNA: TGTGCCAGCAACCTAGGTGTCGATGAGCAGTTCTTC

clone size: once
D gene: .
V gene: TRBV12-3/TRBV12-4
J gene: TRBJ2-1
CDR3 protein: CASSTLISNEQFF
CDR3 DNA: TGTGCCAGCAGCACCCTCATCTCCAATGAGCAGTTCTTC

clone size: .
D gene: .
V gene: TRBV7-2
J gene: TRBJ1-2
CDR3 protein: CASSLGGGMSRYTF
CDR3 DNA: TGTGCCAGCAGCTTAGGTGGGGGGATGTCGCGATACACCTTC

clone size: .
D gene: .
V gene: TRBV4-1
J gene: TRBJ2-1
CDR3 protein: CASSQESGPQFF
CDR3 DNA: TGCGCCAGCAGCCAAGAGTCCGGACCTCAGTTCTTC

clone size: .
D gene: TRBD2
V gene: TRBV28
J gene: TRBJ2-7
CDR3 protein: CASSTPRGSGLYEQYF
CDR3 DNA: TGTGCCAGCAGTACCCCCCGGGGTAGCGGGTTATACGAGCAGTACTTC

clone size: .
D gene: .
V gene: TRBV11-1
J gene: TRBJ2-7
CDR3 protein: CASSDGHLTTTYEQYF
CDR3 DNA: TGTGCCAGCAGCGACGGACACCTGACAACAACCTACGAGCAGTACTTC

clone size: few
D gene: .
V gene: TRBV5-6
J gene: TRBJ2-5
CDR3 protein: CASSLPIYRAQETQYF
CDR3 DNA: TGTGCCAGCAGCTTGCCCATCTACAGGGCCCAAGAGACCCAGTACTTC

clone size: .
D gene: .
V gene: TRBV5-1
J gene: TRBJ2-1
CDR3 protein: CASSPGTQGEQFF
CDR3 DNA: TGCGCCAGCAGCCCGGGGACTCAGGGGGAGCAGTTCTTC

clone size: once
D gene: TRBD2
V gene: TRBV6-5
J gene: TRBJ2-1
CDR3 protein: CATRRGLAGVGRQFF
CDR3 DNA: TGTGCCACCCGACGGGGTCTAGCGGGGGTGGGGCGGCAGTTCTTC

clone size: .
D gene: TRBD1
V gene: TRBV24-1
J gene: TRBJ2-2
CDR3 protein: CATSDRTGPNTGELFF
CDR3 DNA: TGTGCCACCAGTGACCGGACAGGGCCGAACACCGGGGAGCTGTTTTTT

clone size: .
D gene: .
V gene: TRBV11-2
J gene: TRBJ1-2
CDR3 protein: CASSSILGYGYTF
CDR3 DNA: TGTGCCAGCAGCTCCATATTGGGCTATGGCTACACCTTC

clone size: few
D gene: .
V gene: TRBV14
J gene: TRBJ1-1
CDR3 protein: CASSQGTGTEAFF
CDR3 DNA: TGTGCCAGCAGCCAAGGGACGGGGACTGAAGCTTTCTTT

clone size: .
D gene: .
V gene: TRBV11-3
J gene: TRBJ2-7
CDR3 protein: CASSVEQGPSYEQQYF
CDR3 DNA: TGTGCCAGCAGCGTAGAACAGGGACCCTCCTACGAGCAGCAGTACTTC

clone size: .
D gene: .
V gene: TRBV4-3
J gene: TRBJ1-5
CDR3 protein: CASSQVATGRNQPQHF
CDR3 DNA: TGCGCCAGCAGCCAGGTTGCTACAGGGCGCAATCAGCCCCAGCATTTT

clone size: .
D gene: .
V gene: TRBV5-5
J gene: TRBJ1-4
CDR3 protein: CASSLSDFNEKLFF
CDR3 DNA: TGTGCCAGCAGCTTGTCAGACTTTAATGAAAAACTGTTTTTT

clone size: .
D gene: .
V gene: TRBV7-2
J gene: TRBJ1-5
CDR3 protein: CASSTSPLGGGGNQPQHF
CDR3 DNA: TGTGCCAGCAGCACTAGCCCCTTAGGGGGGGGCGGCAATCAGCCCCAGCATTTT

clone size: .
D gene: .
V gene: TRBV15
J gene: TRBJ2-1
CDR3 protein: CATSRGDYGNYNEQFF
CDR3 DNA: TGTGCCACCAGCAGAGGTGATTATGGGAATTACAATGAGCAGTTCTTC

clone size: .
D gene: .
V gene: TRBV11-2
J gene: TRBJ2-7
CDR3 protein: CASRFGGAPRGEQYF
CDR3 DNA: TGTGCCAGCAGATTTGGGGGGGCTCCCAGGGGCGAGCAGTACTTC

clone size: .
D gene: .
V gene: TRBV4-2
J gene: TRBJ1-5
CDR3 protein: CASSHLTPGPSINQPQHF
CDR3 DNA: TGTGCCAGCAGCCACCTCACCCCGGGGCCTTCGATCAATCAGCCCCAGCATTTT